This T cell receptor beta chain appears in the sequencing data of a study of cytomegalovirus exposure and HLA in healthy donors. Study-level results: Using a false discovery rate of 0.05, a later analysis showed that 15,000 to 20,000 TCR beta sequences were associated with HLA alleles. Some TCR beta chains (more than 150 of them) were listed as cytomegalovirus-associated. Earlier analysis yielded a pattern in which most TCR beta V segments were productive about 87% or about 30% of the time.

The PCR employed 60 Vbeta primers together with 13 Jbeta primers. Profiled with immunoSEQ multiplex PCR; TCRdb holds only in-frame clones, not every one. The repertoire holds 150,000 to 200,000 clones, with 84% as singletons. As to this clone: The antigen remains unidentified.

The specimen sequenced was PBMCs. This receptor was identified in a man younger than 30 in good health and CMV-seronegative.

The CDR3 coding sequence is TGTGCCAGCAGCACAGCCGGGACTAGCAGGAATGAGCAGTTCTTC. Translated, it gives CASSTAGTSRNEQFF. The chain is built from TRBV7-9 and TRBJ2-1, with 9 bases fitting TRBD2. In germline, CDR1 is SEHNR, CDR2 FQNEAQ (reference sequence). The V segment lost 5 bases and the J segment 7 bases; nucleotides outside the gene matches: 9. The CDR3 loop spans 15 amino acids.